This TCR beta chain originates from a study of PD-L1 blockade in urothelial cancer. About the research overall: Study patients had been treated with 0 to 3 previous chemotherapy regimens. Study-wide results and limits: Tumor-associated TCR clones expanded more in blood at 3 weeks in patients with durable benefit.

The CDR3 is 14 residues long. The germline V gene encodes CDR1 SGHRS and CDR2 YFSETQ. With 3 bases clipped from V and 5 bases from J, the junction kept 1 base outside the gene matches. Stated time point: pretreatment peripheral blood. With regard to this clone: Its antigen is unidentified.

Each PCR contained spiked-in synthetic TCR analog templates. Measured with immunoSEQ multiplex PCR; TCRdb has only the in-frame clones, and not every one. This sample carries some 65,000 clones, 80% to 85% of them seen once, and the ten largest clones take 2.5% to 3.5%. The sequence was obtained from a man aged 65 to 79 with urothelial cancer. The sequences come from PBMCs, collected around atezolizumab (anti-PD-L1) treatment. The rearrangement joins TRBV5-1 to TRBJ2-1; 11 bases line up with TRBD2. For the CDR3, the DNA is TGCGCCAGCAGCTCGACTAGCGGGAACAATGAGCAGTTCTTC. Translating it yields CASSSTSGNNEQFF.